This T cell receptor (beta chain) was found in a study of blood T cell repertoires in COVID-19 (dated by TCRdb to 2018 to 2021). Study-level background: Samples from collaborators originated in the United States, Italy and Spain and spanned both the acute and convalescent phases of COVID-19. The material from the prospective study consisted of cDNA or gDNA derived from T cells, B-cell-depleted T cells, or PBMCs. Samples were obtained from the ongoing ImmuneRACE study (first 160 participants) and from about 1,300 subjects provided by 6 global collaborators. HLA class I and class II types, where available, came from metadata supplied by the sample provider rather than from assay-based typing. Subjects who had been exposed to COVID-19, were actively infected with it, or had recovered from it provided the deeply sampled blood TCRbeta repertoires that made up the dataset. A de-identified subject ID, COVID-19 status, age in years and sex were almost always included in the sample metadata. The repertoires were made available in a free public database intended to serve as a resource for research on the immune response to SARS-CoV-2.

About this clone: Its antigen has not been determined. Per-base quality was not reported, and no clone a single base away is much larger than it.

The paper's findings and limits, for the study overall: How much clinical and demographic metadata was included differed by source and by participant, and the metadata was provided uncurated.

CDR1 SGHRS and CDR2 YFSETQ were looked up in the germline V gene. The CDR3 has 16 amino acids, counting the end cysteine and phenylalanine. Only CDR3 DNA remains: 48 bases, in frame from the first base. V lost 7 bases and J lost 3 bases, and the count of bases not matched to a germline gene is 8. TCRbeta CDR3 regions were amplified from genomic DNA using the immunoSEQ Assay, a bias-controlled multiplex PCR. In the original analysis: Nucleated cell counts per sample were estimated from amplification of reference gene primers within the assay. To quantify the absolute abundance of each unique TCRbeta CDR3 rearrangement, sequence reads were collapsed and filtered. For each sample, productive Simpson clonality was calculated as the square root of Simpson's diversity index over productive rearrangements. TCRdb retrieved this table from immuneACCESS and kept in-frame rearrangements only. Not all clones are present; in checked studies, unresolved V genes account for under half, and no reason is known for the remainder. The DNA was the basis for D and trimming; V, J and clone size are from that table. In this sample the table shows more than 300,000 clones, more than 85% of which occur a single time. Roughly 3.9% of the sample is held by the ten biggest clonotypes.

In the prospective study, participants were about 18 to 100 years old, resided in around 25 geographic areas of the United States, and were enrolled through a virtual design. In the prospective study, cohorts were assigned on the basis of participant-reported clinical history obtained from a screening survey and a study questionnaire. A participant counted as exposed if, within 2 weeks of entering the study, that participant had been in contact with someone who had a PCR-confirmed or clinician-diagnosed COVID-19 case. Each participant in the prospective study had whole blood, serum and a nasopharyngeal or oropharyngeal swab collected by mobile phlebotomists. Additional blood draws and questionnaires over a 2-month period could optionally be provided by prospective study participants. Before DNA extraction, prospective study blood samples were shipped either frozen or at room temperature.

The sequenced sample was PBMCs or T cells enriched from blood (not recorded which). The TCR sequence derives from a woman aged 25 to 39 who had been exposed to COVID-19. The chain couples TRBV5-1 to TRBJ2-3, with 13 bases aligning to TRBD2. CDR3 reads: CASQRLAGGRTDTQYF. The DNA sequence reads TGCGCCAGCCAAAGACTAGCGGGGGGAAGAACAGATACGCAGTATTTT.